These 10 T cell receptor beta chains were sequenced from one sample in a study of tumor and adjacent non-tumor tissue in lung cancer. RNA was extracted from bulk tissue without any cell sorting. This non-tumor lung sample came from over 3 cm beyond the tumor edge. Three rounds of nested PCR, following a modified ARM-PCR protocol, produced the TCRbeta library. TCRdb reprocessed the multiplex PCR reads with MiXCR, giving one entry per CDR3 protein. The sample yields 65,000 to 75,000 distinct CDR3 sequences, around three quarters seen once. The source material was distant non-tumor lung tissue. All receptors come from a man aged 55 to 70 with non-small cell lung cancer.

Note on this clonotype: A clone one base away is much larger, so this may be a read error. The CDR3: CSVRGWDGDRLYNEQFF. The CDR3 region has the DNA TGCAGTGTTAGAGGATGGGACGGTGACCGCCTTTACAATGAGCAGTTCTTC. The J gene is TRBJ2-1, the V gene TRBV20-1, with D perhaps TRBD1 or TRBD2 (5 bases each). The germline V gene has CDR1 DFQATT and CDR2 SNEGSKA (reference sequence). The CDR3 runs to 17 residues.

A remark on this clonotype: The CDR3 carries no conserved terminal phenylalanine or tryptophan, so it likely arises from a read error. The CDR3 loop reads CASIPSGGAGPEAFL. In DNA form, the CDR3 reads TGTGCCAGCATCCCATCAGGTGGGGCAGGGCCTGAAGCTTTCTTA. The chain combines TRBV7-9 with TRBJ1-1; D is perhaps TRBD1 (5 bases). This CDR3 has 15 amino acids. Trimming pared 7 bases from V and 6 bases from J, leaving 21 bases between. Germline V gene sequence: CDR1 SEHNR, CDR2 FQNEAQ (reference sequence).

V gene TRBV11-2 combines with J gene TRBJ1-2; no clear D gene. This CDR3 contains 14 residues. Looked up from germline, CDR1 is SGHAT and CDR2 is FQNNGV. The CDR3 region is CACSPGWGREGYTF. The CDR3 DNA reads as TGTGCTTGCAGCCCCGGGTGGGGTAGAGAGGGCTACACCTTC.

A word on this clonotype: The junction and the germline gene differ at one end; a read error may be behind it. CDR3 bases: TGTACCAGCAGTCCCGGGTGGGCACGCGGCTGCACCTTC. This translates into CTSSPGWARGCTF. The chain links TRBV11-2 to TRBJ1-2, with unresolved D. CDR1 and CDR2 (germline): SGHAT, FQNNGV. The CDR3 is 13 residues long.

With regard to this clonotype: A read error may produce the germline difference seen at one junction end. The chain employs TRBV4-1 and TRBJ2-1, with D possibly being TRBD2 (5 bases). The CDR3 spans 14 residues. Germline-derived CDR1 and CDR2 are MGHRA and YSYEKL. CDR3 amino acids: CTSGQDRNYNEQFF. The CDR3 region has the DNA TGCACCAGCGGCCAAGATCGCAACTACAATGAGCAGTTCTTC.

In its sample, this clonotype was seen once. This may arise from a read error, as a much more abundant clone is one base away. The final CDR3 position lacks the conserved phenylalanine or tryptophan, pointing to a likely read error. No DNA is shown, since the ends of the CDR3 on it are uncertain; the CDR3 is the one TCRdb lists. V gene TRBV4-1 combines with J gene TRBJ1-6; the table's D call, TRBD1, was not checked against the DNA. The CDR3 has 17 residues if both end residues are counted. Germline-derived CDR1 and CDR2 are MGHRA and YSYEKL. The CDR3 sequence is CASSQVFYRGSRSPPHC.

This chain connects TRBV13 to TRBJ2-7, with TRBD2 identical over 8 bases. The CDR3 loop spans 16 amino acids. With 7 bases clipped from V and 2 bases from J, the junction kept 13 bases outside the gene matches. Germline-derived CDR1 and CDR2 are PRHDT and FYEKMQ (reference sequence). The CDR3 bases are TGTGCCAGCAACTGGGGACTAGTGGGAGTAACCTACGAGCAGTACTTC. Translated: CASNWGLVGVTYEQYF.

About this clonotype: A read error may produce the germline difference seen at one junction end. The chain couples TRBV29-1 to TRBJ1-1; D gene ambiguous. The germline V gene encodes CDR1 SQVTM and CDR2 ANQGSEA. There are 10 residues in the CDR3. The CDR3 coding sequence is TGCTGCGTTGCGGATTTTGGGGCTTTCTTT. It yields the protein CCVADFGAFF. Together with reference TRBV29-1 and TRBJ1-1, the CDR3 gives the full variable domain: SAVISQKPSRDICQRGTSLTIQCQVDSQVTMMFWYRQQPGQSLTLIATANQGSEATYESGFVIDKFPISRPNLTFSTLTVSNMSPEDSSIYLCCVADFGAFFGQGTRLTVV.

The table lists this clonotype with a few counts. The junction departs from germline at one end; a sequencing error may be responsible. The J gene is TRBJ2-1, the V gene TRBV4-1; 10 bases align to TRBD1. The length of the CDR3 is 14 residues. The germline V gene encodes CDR1 MGHRA and CDR2 YSYEKL. This CDR3 reads CASSPRDRGNGQFF. Written as DNA, the CDR3 is TGCGCCAGTAGCCCCCGGGACAGGGGCAATGGGCAGTTCTTC.

About this clonotype: A junction end diverges from the germline sequence, so it may reflect a read error. The chain uses TRBV6-5 and TRBJ1-1; 9 nucleotides line up with TRBD1. The CDR3 contains 15 residues. Germline values: CDR1 MNHEY, CDR2 SVGAGI. DNA for the CDR3: TGTGCCAGCAATTACACCACAGGGGGCGTAGGCGAAACTTTCTTT. The encoded protein is CASNYTTGGVGETFF.